This record looks at one T cell receptor beta chain sequence and its context. The sample originates from a study of identical twins. A single record per CDR3 protein comes from TCRdb applying MiXCR to the 5' RACE reads. This table holds about 660,000 distinct CDR3 sequences, over 8.5% found once. Germline V CDR1 and CDR2: MNHEY, SVGEGT. This CDR3 contains 14 residues. V shed 6 bases and J 4 bases; nucleotides not matched to a gene: 7. This sample was also put to use in a study of yellow fever vaccine responses in identical twins.

The TCR originated in a woman aged 18-29 years in good health. The chain recombines TRBV6-2 or TRBV6-3 with TRBJ1-2; TRBD1 aligns across 8 bases. Sequencing was carried out using PBMCs. The CDR3 nucleotides are TGTGCCAGCAGCCGCCGGACAGGGACCTATGGCTACACCTTC. Its translation is CASSRRTGTYGYTF.